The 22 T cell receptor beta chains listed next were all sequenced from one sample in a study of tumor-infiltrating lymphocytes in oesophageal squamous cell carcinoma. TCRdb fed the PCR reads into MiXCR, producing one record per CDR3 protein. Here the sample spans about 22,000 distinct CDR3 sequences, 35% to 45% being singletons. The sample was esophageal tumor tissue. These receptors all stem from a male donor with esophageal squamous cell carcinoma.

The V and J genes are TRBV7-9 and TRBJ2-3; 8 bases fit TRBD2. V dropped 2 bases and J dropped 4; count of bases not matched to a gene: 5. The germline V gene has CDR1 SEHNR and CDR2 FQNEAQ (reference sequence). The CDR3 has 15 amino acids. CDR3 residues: CASSLLAGGADTQYF. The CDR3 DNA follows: TGTGCCAGCAGCTTACTGGCGGGAGGCGCAGATACGCAGTATTTT.

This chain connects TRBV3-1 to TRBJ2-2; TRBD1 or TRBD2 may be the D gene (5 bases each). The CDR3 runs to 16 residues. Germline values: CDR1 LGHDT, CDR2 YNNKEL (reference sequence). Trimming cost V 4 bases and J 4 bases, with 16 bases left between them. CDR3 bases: TGTGCCAGCAGCCTCGGGACCGGGTTTGGCACCGGGGAGCTGTTTTTT. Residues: CASSLGTGFGTGELFF.

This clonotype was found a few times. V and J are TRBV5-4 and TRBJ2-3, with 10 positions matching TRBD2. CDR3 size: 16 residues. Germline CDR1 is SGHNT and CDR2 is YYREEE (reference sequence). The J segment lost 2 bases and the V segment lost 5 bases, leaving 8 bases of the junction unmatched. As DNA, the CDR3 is TGTGCCAGCAGTCGAAGGACTAGCGGCCCCACAGATACGCAGTATTTT. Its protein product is CASSRRTSGPTDTQYF.

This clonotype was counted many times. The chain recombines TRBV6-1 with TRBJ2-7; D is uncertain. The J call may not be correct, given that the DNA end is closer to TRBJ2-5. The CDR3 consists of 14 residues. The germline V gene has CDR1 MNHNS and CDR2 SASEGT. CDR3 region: CASSHLRVVGTQYF. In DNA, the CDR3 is TGTGCCAGCAGTCACCTTAGGGTAGTCGGGACCCAGTACTTC.

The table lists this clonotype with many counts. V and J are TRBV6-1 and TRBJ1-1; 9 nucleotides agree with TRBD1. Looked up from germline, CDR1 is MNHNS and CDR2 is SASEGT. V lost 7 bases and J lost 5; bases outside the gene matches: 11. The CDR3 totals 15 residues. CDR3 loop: CASTSPGQGRTEAFF. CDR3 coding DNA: TGTGCCAGCACCTCCCCGGGACAGGGAAGGACTGAAGCTTTCTTT.

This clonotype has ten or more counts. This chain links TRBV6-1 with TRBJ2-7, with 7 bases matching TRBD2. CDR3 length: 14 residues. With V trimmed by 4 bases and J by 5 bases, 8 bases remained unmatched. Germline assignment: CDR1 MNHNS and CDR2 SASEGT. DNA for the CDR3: TGTGCCAGCAGTGGAGGGCGGGAGAGCCACGAGCAGTACTTC. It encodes CASSGGRESHEQYF.

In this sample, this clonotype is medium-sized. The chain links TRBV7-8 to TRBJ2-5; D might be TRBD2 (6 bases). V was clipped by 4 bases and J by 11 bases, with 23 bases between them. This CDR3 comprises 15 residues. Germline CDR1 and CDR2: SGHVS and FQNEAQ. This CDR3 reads CASSYLEGWVGEQYF. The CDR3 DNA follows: TGTGCCAGCAGCTATTTGGAGGGATGGGTCGGGGAGCAGTACTTC.

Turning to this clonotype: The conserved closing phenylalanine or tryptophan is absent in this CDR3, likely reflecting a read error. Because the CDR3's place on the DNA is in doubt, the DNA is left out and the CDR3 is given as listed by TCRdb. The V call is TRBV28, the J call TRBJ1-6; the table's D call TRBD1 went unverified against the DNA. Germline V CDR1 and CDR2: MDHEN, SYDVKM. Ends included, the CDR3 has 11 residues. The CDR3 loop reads CASSQRGEQYY.

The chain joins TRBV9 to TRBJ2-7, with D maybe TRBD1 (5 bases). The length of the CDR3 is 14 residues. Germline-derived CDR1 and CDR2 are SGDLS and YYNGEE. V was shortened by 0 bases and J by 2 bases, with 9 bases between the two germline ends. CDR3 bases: TGTGCCAGCAGCGTAGGTCAGGGAACCTACGAGCAGTACTTC. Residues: CASSVGQGTYEQYF.

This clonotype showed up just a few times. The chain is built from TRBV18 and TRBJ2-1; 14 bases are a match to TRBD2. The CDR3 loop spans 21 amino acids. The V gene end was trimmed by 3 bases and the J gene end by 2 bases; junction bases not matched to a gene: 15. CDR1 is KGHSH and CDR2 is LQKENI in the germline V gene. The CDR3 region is CASSPRMLPGLAGVPYNEQFF. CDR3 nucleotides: TGTGCCAGCTCACCCAGAATGTTACCGGGACTAGCGGGAGTCCCCTACAATGAGCAGTTCTTC.

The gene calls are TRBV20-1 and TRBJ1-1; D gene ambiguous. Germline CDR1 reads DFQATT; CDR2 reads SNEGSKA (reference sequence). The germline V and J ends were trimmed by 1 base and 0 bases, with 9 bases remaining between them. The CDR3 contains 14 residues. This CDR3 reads CSARGPAMNTEAFF. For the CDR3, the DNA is TGCAGTGCTAGAGGTCCGGCAATGAACACTGAAGCTTTCTTT.

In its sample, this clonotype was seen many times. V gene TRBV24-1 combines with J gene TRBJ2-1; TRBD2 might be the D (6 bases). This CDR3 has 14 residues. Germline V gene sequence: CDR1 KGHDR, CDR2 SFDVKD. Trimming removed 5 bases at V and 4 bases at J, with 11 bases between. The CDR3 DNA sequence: TGTGCCACCAGTGCCAGGGAGGTTTACAATGAGCAGTTCTTC. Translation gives CATSAREVYNEQFF.

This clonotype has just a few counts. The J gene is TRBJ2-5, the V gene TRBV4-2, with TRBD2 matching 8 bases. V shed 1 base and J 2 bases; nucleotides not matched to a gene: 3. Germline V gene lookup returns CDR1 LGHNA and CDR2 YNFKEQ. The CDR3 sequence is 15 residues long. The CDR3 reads CASSQASGQQETQYF. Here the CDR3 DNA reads TGTGCCAGCAGCCAAGCTAGCGGGCAACAAGAGACCCAGTACTTC.

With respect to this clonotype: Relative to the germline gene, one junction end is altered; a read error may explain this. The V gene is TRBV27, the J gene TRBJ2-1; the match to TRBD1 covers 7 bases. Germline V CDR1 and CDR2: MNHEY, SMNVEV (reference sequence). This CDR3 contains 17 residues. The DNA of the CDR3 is TGTGCCAGCAGTTTCGACAGGGCCGGGGTGTTTCAGATACGCAGTACTTTC. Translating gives CASSFDRAGVFQIRSTF.

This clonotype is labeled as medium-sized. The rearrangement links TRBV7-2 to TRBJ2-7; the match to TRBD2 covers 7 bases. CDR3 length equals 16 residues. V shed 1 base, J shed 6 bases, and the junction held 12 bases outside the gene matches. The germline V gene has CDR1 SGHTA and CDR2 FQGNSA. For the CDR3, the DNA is TGTGCCAGCAGCTTAGACGCCTCGGATCGCGGGAGCGAGCAGTACTTC. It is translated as CASSLDASDRGSEQYF.

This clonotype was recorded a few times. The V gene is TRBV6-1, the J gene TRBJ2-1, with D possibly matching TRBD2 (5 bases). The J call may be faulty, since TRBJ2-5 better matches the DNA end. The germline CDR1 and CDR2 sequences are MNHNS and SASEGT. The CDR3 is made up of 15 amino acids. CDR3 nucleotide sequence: TGTGCCAGCAGTGAAGGCTTAGGAGCGGTAGAGACCCAGTACTTC. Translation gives CASSEGLGAVETQYF.

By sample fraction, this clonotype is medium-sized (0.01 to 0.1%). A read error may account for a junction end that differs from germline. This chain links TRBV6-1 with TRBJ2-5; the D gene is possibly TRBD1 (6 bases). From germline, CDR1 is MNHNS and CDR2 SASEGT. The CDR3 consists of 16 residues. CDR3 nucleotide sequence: TGTGCCAGCAGTTTGGGGGATCACAGGGATAATTCACCCCTCCACTTC. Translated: CASSLGDHRDNSPLHF.

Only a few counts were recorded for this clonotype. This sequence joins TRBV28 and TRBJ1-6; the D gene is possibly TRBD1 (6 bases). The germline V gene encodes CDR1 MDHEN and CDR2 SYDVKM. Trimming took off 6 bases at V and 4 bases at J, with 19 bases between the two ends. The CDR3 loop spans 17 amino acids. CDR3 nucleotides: TGTGCCAGCAGCCTCGGACAGTCCTTTAGTTATAATTCACCCCTCCACTTT. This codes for CASSLGQSFSYNSPLHF.

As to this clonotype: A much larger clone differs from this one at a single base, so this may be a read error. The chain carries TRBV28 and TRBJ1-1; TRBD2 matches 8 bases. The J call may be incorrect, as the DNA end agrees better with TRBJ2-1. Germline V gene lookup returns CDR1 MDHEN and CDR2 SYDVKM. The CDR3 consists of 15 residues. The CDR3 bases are TGTGCCAGCAGTTGGGGGTCGGGGGGGGTATACGAGCAGTTCTTC. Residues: CASSWGSGGVYEQFF.

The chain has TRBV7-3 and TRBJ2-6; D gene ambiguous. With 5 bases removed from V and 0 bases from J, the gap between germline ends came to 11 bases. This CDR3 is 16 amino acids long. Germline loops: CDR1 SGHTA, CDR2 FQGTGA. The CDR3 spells CASSPLGSSGANVLTF. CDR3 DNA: TGTGCCAGCAGCCCGCTGGGAAGCTCTGGGGCCAACGTCCTGACTTTC.

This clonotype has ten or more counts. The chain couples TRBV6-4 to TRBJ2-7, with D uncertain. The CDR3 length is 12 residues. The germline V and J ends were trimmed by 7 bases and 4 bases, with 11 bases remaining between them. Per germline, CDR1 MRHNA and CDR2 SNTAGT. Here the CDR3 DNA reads TGTGCCAGCACCCCCAGGTCTTACGAGCAGTACTTC. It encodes CASTPRSYEQYF.

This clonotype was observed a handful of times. CDR3 nucleotides: TGTGCTAGTGGTTCGGACAGGGGGAACATGATACTAGCCAAAAACATTCAGTACTTC. Its protein is CASGSDRGNMILAKNIQYF. The genes are TRBV12-5 and TRBJ2-4; 10 bases map to TRBD1. Germline CDR1 reads LGHNT; CDR2 reads FRNRAP. The V gene end was trimmed by 4 bases and the J gene end by 0 bases; junction bases not matched to a gene: 12. The CDR3 has 19 residues.